Presented here are 8 T cell receptor beta chains from one specimen sequenced in a study of beta chain features in type 1 diabetes listed by TCRdb under 2018. What the study reported, not specific to this receptor: A moderate but significant shortening of TCRB CDR3 length was observed in type 1 diabetes patients in all four CD4+ subsets.

The library was prepared using the immunoSEQ multiplex PCR assay. The High Capacity cDNA Reverse Transcription Kit was used to reverse transcribe all of the isolated RNA, meaning that expressed TCRB transcripts were what got sequenced. In TCRdb, the immuneACCESS table is reduced to in-frame sequences with V and J assigned. These tables do not hold every clone; where another copy was compared, an unresolved V gene accounts for under half, and the others remain unexplained. The sample has around 250,000 clones on record, about a fifth of them singletons. The ten largest clones take up around 0.029% of the sample. Antigens for these TCRs are unknown. The sample consisted of naive CD4+ T cells from blood. This sample's cell subset or site label indicates: true naive CD4+ T cells. These receptors were obtained from a woman in her forties with type 1 diabetes.

The table lists this clone with a few counts. Its ends do not fully match the called genes, so a read error is possible. The rearrangement links TRBV7-7 to TRBJ2-5, with TRBD2 matching over 12 bases. This CDR3 region has 17 residues. Germline lookup yields CDR1 SSHAT and CDR2 FNYEAQ (reference sequence). The CDR3 is CASSARLAGALQETQYF. For the CDR3, the DNA is TGTGCTAGCAGCGCCCGACTAGCGGGGGCCCTCCAAGAGACCCAGTACTTC.

This clone has a handful of counts. The chain uses TRBV2 and TRBJ1-4, with unresolved D. The V end lost 7 bases, the J end lost 6 bases, and 15 bases lay between the germline ends. The length of the CDR3 is 14 residues. The germline V gene has CDR1 SNHLY and CDR2 FYNNEI. The CDR3 is CASTETAGDEKLFF. The CDR3 nucleotides are TGTGCCAGCACCGAGACCGCCGGGGATGAAAAACTGTTTTTT.

CDR3 DNA sequence: TGTGCCAGCAGCTTGGTGCGGGAGCTTAATGAGCAGTTCTTC. Its protein is CASSLVRELNEQFF. The chain links TRBV5-4 to TRBJ2-1; 7 bases match TRBD2. In germline, CDR1 is SGHNT, CDR2 YYREEE (reference sequence). The CDR3 consists of 14 residues. The ends lost 0 bases at V and 7 bases at J; junction bases unmatched: 4. Full variable domain (remainder filled in from reference TRBV5-4 and TRBJ2-1): ETGVTQSPTHLIKTRGQQVTLRCSSQSGHNTVSWYQQALGQGPQFIFQYYREEENGRGNFPPRFSGLQFPNYSSELNVNALELDDSALYLCASSLVRELNEQFFGPGTRLTVL.

A few counts support this clone. The chain uses TRBV5-6 and TRBJ2-7; D is unclear. The CDR3 extends over 14 amino acids. In germline, CDR1 is SGHDT, CDR2 YYEEEE. Trimming shortened V by 4 bases and J by 2 bases, and 13 bases separated the two germline ends. The CDR3 here is CASSLMPQTYEQYF. CDR3 in DNA: TGTGCCAGCAGCCTTATGCCGCAGACCTACGAGCAGTACTTC. Drawing the rest from reference TRBV5-6 and TRBJ2-7, the complete variable domain is DAGVTQSPTHLIKTRGQQVTLRCSPKSGHDTVSWYQQALGQGPQFIFQYYEEEERQRGNFPDRFSGHQFPNYSSELNVNALLLGDSALYLCASSLMPQTYEQYFGPGTRLTVT.

This clone occurred a few times. The chain is built from TRBV23-1 and TRBJ2-7; D is perhaps TRBD2 (6 bases). TRBV23-1 falls under the ORF class, with uncertain function. The V gene lost 2 bases and the J gene lost 7 bases, with 21 bases spanning the gap. The CDR3 covers 16 residues. The CDR3 loop reads CASSQNLYGPAGEQYF. The CDR3 bases are TGCGCCAGCAGTCAAAACCTGTACGGGCCGGCGGGAGAGCAGTACTTC.

This clone was observed a few times. The V and J genes are TRBV15 and TRBJ2-1, with 9 bases aligning to TRBD1. Looked up from germline, CDR1 is LNHNV and CDR2 is YYDKDF (reference sequence). J gave up 8 bases and V 1 base, and 9 bases lay outside the gene matches. The CDR3 runs 16 residues. The CDR3 region has the DNA TGTGCCACCAGCAGAGGGGCGGGACAGGGAAACGATGAGCAGTTCTTC. This encodes CATSRGAGQGNDEQFF.

This clone has just a few counts. The chain combines TRBV5-1 with TRBJ2-1; a possible D gene is TRBD2 (6 bases). Germline loops: CDR1 SGHRS, CDR2 YFSETQ. The CDR3 is 16 residues long. V lost 8 bases, J lost 0 bases, and 18 bases lay in between. This CDR3 is CASKEGTRTSYNEQFF. CDR3 DNA: TGCGCCAGTAAAGAGGGGACTCGAACCTCCTACAATGAGCAGTTCTTC.

This clone has only a few counts. This chain's CDR3 is CAISETGLFF. DNA for the CDR3: TGTGCCATCAGTGAGACGGGACTTTTCTTT. The chain has TRBV10-3 and TRBJ1-1; tentatively, D is TRBD1 (5 bases). The CDR3 length is 10 residues. Trimming stripped 2 bases from V and 13 bases from J, with 8 bases between. In germline, CDR1 is ENHRY, CDR2 SYGVKD.